These 23 T cell receptor beta chains originate from one sample sequenced in a study of cytomegalovirus exposure and HLA in healthy donors. Method: immunoSEQ multiplex PCR; TCRdb's copy keeps in-frame clones and lacks some. The repertoire has 90,000 to 150,000 clones, roughly 84% of them found once; the top ten carry roughly 1.9%. The sequencing sample was made of PBMCs. The origin of the receptors is a woman in her twenties or thirties in good health and CMV-seronegative.

The chain recombines TRBV5-5 with TRBJ1-1; D ambiguous. V lost 0 bases and J lost 6, with 9 bases in between. The CDR3 is 13 amino acids. Germline CDR1 is SGHKS and CDR2 is YYEKEE (reference sequence). The CDR3 spells CASSLEPLSEAFF. CDR3 in DNA: TGTGCCAGCAGCTTGGAGCCCCTCTCTGAAGCTTTCTTT.

The chain joins TRBV7-2 to TRBJ2-7; D uncertain. The CDR3 is 16 residues long. V shed 1 base and J shed 0 bases, with 13 bases lying between them. Germline V CDR1 and CDR2: SGHTA, FQGNSA. The DNA for the CDR3 is TGTGCCAGCAGCTTAGTTTCAGGCCGGAACTCCTACGAGCAGTACTTC. Translation: CASSLVSGRNSYEQYF.

V is TRBV5-1 and J is TRBJ1-4; perhaps TRBD1 as D (5 bases). The germline CDR1 and CDR2 sequences are SGHRS and YFSETQ. This CDR3 is 15 amino acids long. The V end was cut by 5 bases, the J end by 4 bases, with 15 bases between. The CDR3 here is CASRGTGGSNEKLFF. The CDR3 bases are TGCGCCAGCAGAGGGACCGGGGGAAGTAATGAAAAACTGTTTTTT.

A single count supports this clone. V and J are TRBV7-9 and TRBJ1-1, with TRBD1 matching 7 bases. The germline V gene has CDR1 SEHNR and CDR2 FQNEAQ (reference sequence). CDR3 length equals 15 residues. After removal of 3 bases from V and 4 bases from J, the junction contained 8 bases not matched to a gene. The CDR3 is CASSLRQGGGTEAFF. The CDR3 nucleotides read TGTGCCAGCAGCTTGCGACAGGGTGGTGGCACTGAAGCTTTCTTT.

V and J are TRBV6-5 and TRBJ2-5, with 8 positions matching TRBD2. The germline V gene has CDR1 MNHEY and CDR2 SVGAGI. The CDR3 extends over 14 amino acids. J gave up 4 bases and V 2 bases, and 3 bases lay outside the gene matches. In DNA form, the CDR3 reads TGTGCCAGCAGTTACGAGCGGGGGACAGAGACCCAGTACTTC. Amino acid sequence: CASSYERGTETQYF.

The chain carries TRBV6-1 and TRBJ1-2; a weak D match, TRBD1 (6 bases). The CDR3 is made up of 15 amino acids. The germline V gene has CDR1 MNHNS and CDR2 SASEGT. Between the trimmed V and J ends, which lost 1 base and 4 bases, there was a span of 13 bases. The CDR3 is CASSEGRGLAYGYTF. The CDR3 DNA reads TGTGCCAGCAGTGAAGGCAGGGGTCTTGCCTATGGCTACACCTTC.

This clone has only one observation. The rearrangement joins TRBV14 to TRBJ1-3, with no clear D. The V gene's germline CDR1 is SGHDN and CDR2 FVKESK. V was cut by 4 bases and J by 2 bases, with 12 bases left in between. The CDR3 contains 15 residues. Here the CDR3 DNA reads TGTGCCAGCAGCCGCCGGCGGGAGCCTGGAAACACCATATATTTT. This translates into CASSRRREPGNTIYF.

The rearrangement links TRBV7-9 to TRBJ2-7, with a tentative D call TRBD1 (6 bases). The V end was cut by 5 bases, the J end by 1 base, with 12 bases between. This CDR3 is 14 amino acids long. In germline, CDR1 is SEHNR, CDR2 FQNEAQ (reference sequence). CDR3 sequence: CASSTGTQSYEQYF. The CDR3 nucleotides are TGTGCCAGCAGCACAGGGACCCAGTCCTACGAGCAGTACTTC.

This clone was observed a handful of times. CDR3 DNA sequence: TGTGCCAGCAGCAGAAGCGTCGGTCCTACCCTACCTGAAGCTTTCTTT. This translates into CASSRSVGPTLPEAFF. The chain couples TRBV9 to TRBJ1-1, with no clear D. The germline CDR1 and CDR2 sequences are SGDLS and YYNGEE. The CDR3 runs 16 residues. The V end was cut by 4 bases, the J end by 6 bases, with 22 bases between.

The chain joins TRBV10-3 to TRBJ1-6; a possible D gene is TRBD1 (5 bases). The CDR3 runs to 13 residues. CDR1 is ENHRY and CDR2 is SYGVKD in the germline V gene. The V and J ends lost 6 bases and 7 bases respectively, with 10 bases between them. DNA for the CDR3: TGTGCCATCAGGGGGCAAGGAAATTCACCCCTCCACTTT. This encodes CAIRGQGNSPLHF.

The J gene is TRBJ2-1, the V gene TRBV11-2; 7 nucleotides agree with TRBD2. There are 15 residues in the CDR3. Losses at the gene ends were 4 bases for V and 6 bases for J; bases not matched to a gene: 9. Germline CDR1 and CDR2: SGHAT and FQNNGV. This CDR3 reads CASSSGLDGRNEQFF. In DNA, the CDR3 is TGTGCCAGCAGCTCTGGACTAGACGGGCGCAATGAGCAGTTCTTC.

The chain has TRBV7-2 and TRBJ2-5; 10 bases map to TRBD2. CDR1 SGHTA and CDR2 FQGNSA come from the germline V gene. Trimming took 4 bases from V and 2 from J; bases not matched to a gene: 7. CDR3 length: 16 residues. CDR3 in amino acids: CASSSGKRGGQETQYF. CDR3 DNA sequence: TGTGCCAGCAGCTCCGGGAAGCGGGGGGGGCAAGAGACCCAGTACTTC.

The chain carries TRBV5-4 and TRBJ2-1; 9 bases match TRBD2. V trimming: 4 bases; J trimming: 0 bases; junction bases outside the gene matches: 5. In germline, CDR1 is SGHNT, CDR2 YYREEE (reference sequence). The CDR3 sequence is 16 residues long. CDR3: CASSNGLASSYNEQFF. The CDR3 bases are TGTGCCAGCAGCAACGGACTAGCGAGCTCCTACAATGAGCAGTTCTTC.

The chain links TRBV4-1 to TRBJ2-7; 8 bases map to TRBD1. Germline values: CDR1 MGHRA, CDR2 YSYEKL. This CDR3 comprises 14 residues. The V segment lost 5 bases and the J segment 3 bases; nucleotides outside the gene matches: 6. The CDR3 bases are TGCGCCAGCAGCACACAGGGGGGAAACTACGAGCAGTACTTC. Protein: CASSTQGGNYEQYF.

V is TRBV11-2 and J is TRBJ1-5; TRBD1 matches at 9 bases. CDR1 and CDR2 (germline): SGHAT, FQNNGV. The junction had 3 bases not matched to a gene; V was cut back by 3 bases and J by 6 bases. The CDR3 contains 14 residues. The CDR3 DNA follows: TGTGCCAGCAGCTTCGGACAGGGGACTCAGCCCCAGCATTTT. This gives the protein CASSFGQGTQPQHF.

Note on this clone: The same CDR3 arises from other DNA sequences in this sample as well. The chain is built from TRBV19 and TRBJ1-6, with unresolved D. Trimming took off 4 bases at V and 0 bases at J, with 4 bases between the two ends. Germline CDR1 reads LNHDA; CDR2 reads SQIVND (reference sequence). The CDR3 runs to 14 residues. CDR3 nucleotides: TGTGCCAGTAGTAGTAGCTCCTATAATTCACCCCTCCACTTT. It is translated as CASSSSSYNSPLHF.

This clone was observed a few times. The chain combines TRBV19 with TRBJ2-1; D is perhaps TRBD1 (5 bases). The CDR3 sequence is 14 residues long. Trimming removed 1 base from V and 7 bases from J, with 11 bases in between. Germline-derived CDR1 and CDR2 are LNHDA and SQIVND (reference sequence). The CDR3 coding sequence is TGTGCCAGTAGTATAGTACGTAGGGGTAATGAGCAGTTCTTC. This translates into CASSIVRRGNEQFF.

This clone was seen just once. The chain is built from TRBV6-5 and TRBJ2-1; 11 bases line up with TRBD2. CDR3 size: 16 residues. Germline values: CDR1 MNHEY, CDR2 SVGAGI. After removal of 4 bases from V and 8 bases from J, the junction contained 10 bases not matched to a gene. The DNA of the CDR3 is TGTGCCAGCAGTTTATCTAGCGGGGGGACGTCGGATGAGCAGTTCTTC. This encodes CASSLSSGGTSDEQFF.

Concerning this clone: One end of the junction is discordant with germline, which a read error may explain. In nucleotides, the CDR3 is TGTGTCAGCAACGCAAACCGGGACAGATACAATGAGCAGTTCTTC. Translated: CVSNANRDRYNEQFF. The chain combines TRBV14 with TRBJ2-1; 7 positions match TRBD1. The CDR3 sequence is 15 residues long. CDR1 is SGHDN, CDR2 FVKESK, per germline. Full variable domain (missing parts from reference TRBV14 and TRBJ2-1): EAGVTQFPSHSVIEKGQTVTLRCDPISGHDNLYWYRRVMGKEIKFLLHFVKESKQDESGMPNNRFLAERTGGTYSTLKVQPAELEDSGVYFCVSNANRDRYNEQFFGPGTRLTVL.

The rearrangement joins TRBV2 to TRBJ2-6; no clear D gene. The CDR3 sequence is 14 residues long. V was clipped by 2 bases and J by 2 bases, with 4 bases between them. Germline V lookup: CDR1 SNHLY, CDR2 FYNNEI. The CDR3 nucleotides are TGTGCCAGCAGTGAATTCGCTGGGGCCAACGTCCTGACTTTC. This gives the protein CASSEFAGANVLTF. Combining the CDR3 with reference TRBV2 and TRBJ2-6 gives the whole variable domain EPEVTQTPSHQVTQMGQEVILRCVPISNHLYFYWYRQILGQKVEFLVSFYNNEISEKSEIFDDQFSVERPDGSNFTLKIRSTKLEDSAMYFCASSEFAGANVLTFGAGSRLTVL.

The chain combines TRBV5-1 with TRBJ2-1, with TRBD2 as a possible D gene (5 bases). Trimming left V 0 bases short and J 8 bases short, with 9 bases between. The CDR3 loop spans 13 amino acids. The germline V gene has CDR1 SGHRS and CDR2 YFSETQ. The CDR3, as DNA: TGCGCCAGCAGCTTGGATCTGGAGGATGAGCAGTTCTTC. Its protein is CASSLDLEDEQFF.

The V call is TRBV11-3, the J call TRBJ2-1; the D is unclear. The CDR3 loop spans 16 amino acids. The V gene lost 0 bases and the J gene lost 4 bases, with 13 bases spanning the gap. The germline gives CDR1 SGHNT, CDR2 YENEEA. CDR3 sequence reads: CASSLEGTQSYNEQFF. CDR3 nucleotide sequence: TGTGCCAGCAGCTTAGAGGGCACCCAATCGTACAATGAGCAGTTCTTC.

The table lists this clone with a count of one. V usage is TRBV29-1 and J usage is TRBJ2-1; no clear D. CDR1 is SQVTM and CDR2 is ANQGSEA in the germline V gene. The CDR3 consists of 12 residues. Trimming shortened V by 6 bases and J by 4 bases, and 10 bases separated the two germline ends. The CDR3 spells CSVMRKYNEQFF. The CDR3 DNA reads as TGCAGCGTAATGCGGAAGTACAATGAGCAGTTCTTC.